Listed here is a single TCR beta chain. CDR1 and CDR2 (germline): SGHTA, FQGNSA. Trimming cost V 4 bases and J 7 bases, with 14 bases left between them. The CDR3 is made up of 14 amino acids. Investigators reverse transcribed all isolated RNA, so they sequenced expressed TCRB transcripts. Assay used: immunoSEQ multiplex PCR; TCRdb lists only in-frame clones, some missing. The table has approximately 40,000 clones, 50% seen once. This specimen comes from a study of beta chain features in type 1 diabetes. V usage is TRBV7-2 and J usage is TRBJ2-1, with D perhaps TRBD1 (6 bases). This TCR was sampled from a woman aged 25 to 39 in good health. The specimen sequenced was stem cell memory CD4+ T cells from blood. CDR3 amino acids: CASSSNRVLNEQFF. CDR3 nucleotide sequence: TGTGCCAGCAGCTCCAACAGGGTTCTGAATGAGCAGTTCTTC.